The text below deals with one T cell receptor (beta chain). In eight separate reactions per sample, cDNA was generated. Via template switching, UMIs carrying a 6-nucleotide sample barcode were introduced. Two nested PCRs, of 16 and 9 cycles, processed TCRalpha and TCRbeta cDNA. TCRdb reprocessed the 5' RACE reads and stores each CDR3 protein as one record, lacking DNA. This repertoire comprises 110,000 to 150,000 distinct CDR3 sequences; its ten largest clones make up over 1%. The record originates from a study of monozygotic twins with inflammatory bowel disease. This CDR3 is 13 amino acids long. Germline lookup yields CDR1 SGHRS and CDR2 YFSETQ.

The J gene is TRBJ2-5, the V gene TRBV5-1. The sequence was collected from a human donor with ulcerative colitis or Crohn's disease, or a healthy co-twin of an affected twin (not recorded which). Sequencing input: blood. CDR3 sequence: CASSFGRQETQYF.